This T cell receptor (beta chain) appears in the sequencing data of a study of T-cell reconstitution after alpha-beta-depleted transplantation in children. A few counts support this clonotype. During its preparation, the TCRbeta library received unique molecular identifiers. Each CDR3 protein is one row after TCRdb ran MiXCR on the PCR reads. The profile covers 300,000 to 400,000 distinct CDR3 sequences, with 13% appearing a single time and 4.3% taken by the ten largest. This receptor was identified in a human donor who donated a stem cell graft to a child with Fanconi anemia. Sequencing was performed on PBMCs, taken from the stem cell graft.

CDR3 sequence reads: CASSFPPEQETQYF. The CDR3, as DNA: TGTGCCAGCAGTTTCCCTCCAGAACAAGAGACCCAGTACTTC. The rearrangement joins TRBV12-3 or TRBV12-4 to TRBJ2-5; D is uncertain. The CDR3 is 14 amino acids. V was shortened by 3 bases and J by 2 bases, with 10 bases between the two germline ends.